The clone carrying this T cell receptor (beta chain) was seen more than once but under ten times. Its matching antigen is unknown. With 60 Vbeta and 13 Jbeta primers, the PCR was carried out. The data were produced by immunoSEQ multiplex PCR, yet TCRdb's version contains in-frame clones alone and is incomplete. The table records about 77,000 clones, approximately 80% of them present only once. This record comes from a study of cytomegalovirus exposure and HLA in healthy donors. Study in general: Earlier, some 180 million T cells were analyzed, and 90 million to 120 million unique TCR beta sequences were found among them. Study-level results: Previously analyzed data showed that most TCR beta V segments were productive at a frequency of about 90% or about 30%. Relative to the roughly 700-donor mean, N-insertions were reportedly fewer in an Asian-associated ancestry cluster in a later analysis. The study assumed roughly uniform donor sequencing depth for presence/absence analyses.

The TCR comes from a man between 40 and 49 years old in good health and CMV-seronegative. Material: PBMCs.

The CDR3, as DNA: TGTGCCAGCAGCATTCAGGATAACTATGGCTACACCTTC. This encodes CASSIQDNYGYTF. This sequence joins TRBV7-2 and TRBJ1-2; D gene ambiguous. The germline gives CDR1 SGHTA, CDR2 FQGNSA. The ends were cut back, 5 bases at V and 1 base at J, with 8 bases in the middle. CDR3 size: 13 residues.